These T cell receptor beta chains were read from a single sample in a study of patients and donors after allogeneic stem cell transplantation. Each CDR3 protein is one row after TCRdb ran MiXCR on the RT-PCR reads. The sample has approximately 160,000 distinct CDR3 sequences; 20% to 25% are singletons. Input material: blood, either unsorted or a sorted T cell fraction (not recorded which). The receptors shown here come from a human donor who was either an allogeneic HSCT recipient or a stem cell or donor lymphocyte infusion donor (not recorded which). It is not recorded whose cells these are; they may come from a transplant donor. Both conserved end residues are part of each CDR3. The order of the fields is J gene, V gene, CDR3 protein.

J gene: TRBJ2-1
V gene: TRBV11-1
CDR3 protein: CASSTRVANEQFF

J gene: TRBJ2-2
V gene: TRBV6-1
CDR3 protein: CASSAGAHTGELFF

J gene: TRBJ2-5
V gene: TRBV7-6
CDR3 protein: CASSRPRETQYF

J gene: TRBJ2-6
V gene: TRBV11-2
CDR3 protein: CASSLLELSGANVLTF

J gene: TRBJ2-2
V gene: TRBV7-2
CDR3 protein: CASSRGLVGTGELFF

J gene: TRBJ2-1
V gene: TRBV27
CDR3 protein: CASNPSSGPNNEQFF

J gene: TRBJ2-1
V gene: TRBV5-1
CDR3 protein: CASSLHRDNEQFF

J gene: TRBJ2-7
V gene: TRBV5-1
CDR3 protein: CASSLWTVYYEQYF

J gene: TRBJ2-5
V gene: TRBV7-8
CDR3 protein: CASSLGPGLAGVETQYF

J gene: TRBJ2-1
V gene: TRBV5-1
CDR3 protein: CASSLWGNEQFF

J gene: TRBJ1-1
V gene: TRBV12-3/TRBV12-4
CDR3 protein: CASKQGLNTEAFF

J gene: TRBJ1-6
V gene: TRBV20-1
CDR3 protein: CSARGFLGSPLHF

J gene: TRBJ1-1
V gene: TRBV2
CDR3 protein: CASSQGEAFF

J gene: TRBJ1-5
V gene: TRBV4-2
CDR3 protein: CASSQESGGRNQPQHF

J gene: TRBJ1-2
V gene: TRBV27
CDR3 protein: CASSLGAGEGYTF

J gene: TRBJ1-2
V gene: TRBV11-2
CDR3 protein: CASSSFSIRINPLNYGYTF

J gene: TRBJ2-5
V gene: TRBV4-1
CDR3 protein: CASSQSLGRETQYF